The 14 T cell receptor beta chains given below trace back to one sample, sequenced in a study of Tregs in tolerant kidney transplant recipients. Assay used: immunoSEQ multiplex PCR; TCRdb lists only in-frame clones, some missing. Here the sample spans tens of thousands of clones, roughly 86% being singletons. The nonmyeloablative bone marrow transplants came from related graft donors, with transient mixed chimerism. The material sequenced was CD4+ T cells from blood (PBMCs), taken 6 months after the transplant. The receptors derive from a human patient who received a combined kidney and bone marrow transplant. Some T cells may have come from the graft donor.

V and J are TRBV4-2 and TRBJ2-7; 14 bases are shared with TRBD2. Germline V lookup: CDR1 LGHNA, CDR2 YNFKEQ. V trimming: 3 bases; J trimming: 5 bases; junction bases outside the gene matches: 3. The CDR3 has 15 residues. Written as DNA, the CDR3 is TGTGCCAGCAGCCAGACTAGCGGGAGGGCCGACGAGCAGTACTTC. Its protein product is CASSQTSGRADEQYF.

The V call is TRBV11-2, the J call TRBJ1-2; D is uncertain. CDR1 is SGHAT and CDR2 is FQNNGV in the germline V gene. V gave up 1 base and J gave up 10 bases, with 13 bases separating them. This CDR3 is built from 13 residues. The CDR3 protein is CASSLGRERPYTF. The CDR3 DNA follows: TGTGCCAGCAGCTTAGGGAGGGAGAGGCCCTACACCTTC.

The rearrangement uses TRBV2 and TRBJ2-7; TRBD1 matches at 10 bases. V lost 5 bases to trimming and J lost 5 bases; unmatched junction nucleotides: 9. Per germline, CDR1 SNHLY and CDR2 FYNNEI. This CDR3 contains 15 residues. In nucleotides, the CDR3 is TGTGCCAGCAGTCTTCCGGGACAGGGGTTCCACGAGCAGTACTTC. Translated, it gives CASSLPGQGFHEQYF.

The V gene is TRBV7-2, the J gene TRBJ1-4; D is ambiguous. The CDR3 is 15 residues long. V was clipped by 1 base and J by 5 bases, with 11 bases between them. Germline assignment: CDR1 SGHTA and CDR2 FQGNSA. The CDR3 coding sequence is TGTGCCAGCAGCTTAGGGGCAGCTGTAAATGAAAAACTGTTTTTT. It translates to CASSLGAAVNEKLFF.

This chain joins TRBV30 and TRBJ2-7, with 10 positions matching TRBD1. V dropped 1 base and J dropped 4; count of bases not matched to a gene: 7. CDR1 is GTSNPN and CDR2 is SVGIG in the germline V gene (reference sequence). The CDR3 covers 15 residues. CDR3 DNA: TGTGCCTGGAGTGCGGATATGGGACAGGGGTACGAGCAGTACTTC. Its protein product is CAWSADMGQGYEQYF.

The gene calls are TRBV2 and TRBJ2-7, with D maybe TRBD2 (5 bases). With 6 bases removed from V and 4 bases from J, the gap between germline ends came to 25 bases. The germline V gene has CDR1 SNHLY and CDR2 FYNNEI. The CDR3 is made up of 17 amino acids. CDR3 sequence reads: CASREWTPSEPMYEQYF. Written as DNA, the CDR3 is TGTGCCAGCAGGGAGTGGACTCCTTCCGAACCGATGTACGAGCAGTACTTC.

With regard to this clone: This CDR3 is also generated by other DNA sequences in the sample. The CDR3: CASSVGLQGSYTF. CDR3 bases: TGTGCCAGCAGTGTGGGACTTCAAGGCAGCTACACCTTC. The chain carries TRBV2 and TRBJ1-2; possible D gene TRBD1, 5 bases. The V gene lost 4 bases and the J gene lost 9 bases, with 15 bases spanning the gap. The CDR3 consists of 13 residues. Germline-derived CDR1 and CDR2 are SNHLY and FYNNEI. Looking up the rest from reference TRBV2 and TRBJ1-2 gives the full variable domain: EPEVTQTPSHQVTQMGQEVILRCVPISNHLYFYWYRQILGQKVEFLVSFYNNEISEKSEIFDDQFSVERPDGSNFTLKIRSTKLEDSAMYFCASSVGLQGSYTFGSGTRLTVV.

The rearrangement uses TRBV5-6 and TRBJ1-4; TRBD1 agrees at 10 bases. The germline gives CDR1 SGHDT, CDR2 YYEEEE. CDR3 length equals 16 residues. V dropped 2 bases and J dropped 6; count of bases not matched to a gene: 7. CDR3 in amino acids: CASSFGTGARDEKLFF. CDR3 sequence (DNA): TGTGCCAGCAGCTTTGGGACAGGGGCCCGAGATGAAAAACTGTTTTTT.

This chain uses TRBV5-1 with TRBJ1-1; 9 nucleotides line up with TRBD1. The V and J ends lost 4 bases and 1 base, in that order; junction bases with no gene match: 2. The CDR3 covers 14 residues. The germline CDR1 and CDR2 sequences are SGHRS and YFSETQ. CDR3 bases: TGCGCCAGCAGCAAGGACAGGGGGAACACTGAAGCTTTCTTT. Translation gives CASSKDRGNTEAFF.

This chain uses TRBV11-2 with TRBJ1-4; the D is unclear. In germline, CDR1 is SGHAT, CDR2 FQNNGV. The CDR3 has 15 residues. Trimming pared 3 bases from V and 4 bases from J, leaving 12 bases between. The CDR3 here is CASSFGLTVNEKLFF. The CDR3 nucleotides read TGTGCCAGCAGCTTCGGACTGACCGTTAATGAAAAACTGTTTTTT.

This clone was observed a handful of times. V is TRBV11-2 and J is TRBJ2-7; no clear D. Trimming took off 5 bases at V and 6 bases at J, with 8 bases between the two ends. This CDR3 has 11 amino acids. Germline V lookup: CDR1 SGHAT, CDR2 FQNNGV. For the CDR3, the DNA is TGTGCCAGCAGCACGCACAGCGAGCAGTACTTC. This sequence encodes CASSTHSEQYF. The entire variable domain, with the rest obtained from reference TRBV11-2 and TRBJ2-7, is as follows: EAGVAQSPRYKIIEKRQSVAFWCNPISGHATLYWYQQILGQGPKLLIQFQNNGVVDDSQLPKDRFSAERLKGVDSTLKIQPAKLEDSAVYLCASSTHSEQYFGPGTRLTVT.

This clone has just a few counts. This chain joins TRBV4-1 and TRBJ2-3; tentative D call: TRBD2 (7 bases). V dropped 1 base and J dropped 8 bases, with 19 bases sitting between them. Germline-derived CDR1 and CDR2 are MGHRA and YSYEKL. This CDR3 spans 16 amino acids. CDR3 coding DNA: TGCGCCAGCAGCCAAGTGGGGGGGCCGCCTCCGTCTACGCAGTATTTT. Translation gives CASSQVGGPPPSTQYF.

The chain recombines TRBV10-3 with TRBJ1-2; 10 positions match TRBD1. The CDR3 totals 15 residues. Germline-derived CDR1 and CDR2 are ENHRY and SYGVKD. J was trimmed by 6 bases and V by 6 bases; bases with no gene match: 10. The CDR3 loop is CAISRQGAKRNGYTF. CDR3 in DNA: TGTGCCATCAGCCGACAGGGGGCGAAAAGAAATGGCTACACCTTC.

The CDR3 reads CASSLDSRVRTGELFF. CDR3 in DNA: TGTGCCAGCAGCTTGGACTCGCGGGTTCGAACCGGGGAGCTGTTTTTT. The chain has TRBV5-4 and TRBJ2-2; D might be TRBD2 (5 bases). Trimming shortened V by 0 bases and J by 5 bases, and 14 bases separated the two germline ends. The CDR3 contains 16 residues. Germline lookup yields CDR1 SGHNT and CDR2 YYREEE (reference sequence).